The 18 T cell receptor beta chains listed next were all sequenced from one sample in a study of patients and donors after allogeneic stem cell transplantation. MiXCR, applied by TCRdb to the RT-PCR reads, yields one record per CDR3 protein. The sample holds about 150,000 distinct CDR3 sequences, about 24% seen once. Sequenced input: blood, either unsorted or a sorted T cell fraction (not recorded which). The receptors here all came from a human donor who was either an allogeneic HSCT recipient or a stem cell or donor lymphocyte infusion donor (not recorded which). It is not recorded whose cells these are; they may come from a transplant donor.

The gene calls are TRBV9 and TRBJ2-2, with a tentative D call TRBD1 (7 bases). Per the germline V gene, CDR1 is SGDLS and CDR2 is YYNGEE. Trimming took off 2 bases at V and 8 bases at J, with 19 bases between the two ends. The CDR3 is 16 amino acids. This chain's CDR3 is CASSVRDSSGWGELFF. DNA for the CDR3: TGTGCCAGCAGCGTCCGGGACAGTAGCGGCTGGGGGGAGCTGTTTTTT.

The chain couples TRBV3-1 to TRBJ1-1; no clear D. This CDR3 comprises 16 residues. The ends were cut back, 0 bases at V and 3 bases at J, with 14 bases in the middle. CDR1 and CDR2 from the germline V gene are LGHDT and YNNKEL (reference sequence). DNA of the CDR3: TGTGCCAGCAGCCAAGATTCTATGGCAGGCGACACTGAAGCTTTCTTT. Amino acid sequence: CASSQDSMAGDTEAFF.

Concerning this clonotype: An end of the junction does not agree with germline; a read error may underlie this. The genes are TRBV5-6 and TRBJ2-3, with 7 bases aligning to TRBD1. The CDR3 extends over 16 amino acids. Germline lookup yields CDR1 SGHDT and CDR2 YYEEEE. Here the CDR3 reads CASSFPGGWGTDTQYF. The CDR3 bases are TGTGCCAGCAGCTTCCCCGGCGGATGGGGGACAGATACTCAGTATTTT.

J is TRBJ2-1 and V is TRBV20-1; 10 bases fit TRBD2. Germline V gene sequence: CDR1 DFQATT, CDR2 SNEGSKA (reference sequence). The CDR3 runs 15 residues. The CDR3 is CSKQLAGASYNEQFF. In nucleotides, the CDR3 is TGCAGCAAACAGCTAGCGGGGGCCTCCTACAATGAGCAGTTCTTC.

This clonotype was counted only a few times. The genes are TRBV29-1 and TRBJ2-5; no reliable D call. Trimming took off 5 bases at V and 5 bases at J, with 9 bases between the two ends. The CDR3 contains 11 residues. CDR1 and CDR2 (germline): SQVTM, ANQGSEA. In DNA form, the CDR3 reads TGCAGCGTTCTTGGTTTGGAGACCCAGTACTTC. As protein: CSVLGLETQYF.

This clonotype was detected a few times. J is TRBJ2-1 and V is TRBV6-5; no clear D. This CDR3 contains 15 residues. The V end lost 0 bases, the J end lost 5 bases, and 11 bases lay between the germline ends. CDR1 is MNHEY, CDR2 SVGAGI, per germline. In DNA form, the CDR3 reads TGTGCCAGCAGTTACTCGAAAGGGCGGAACAATGAGCAGTTCTTC. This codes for CASSYSKGRNNEQFF.

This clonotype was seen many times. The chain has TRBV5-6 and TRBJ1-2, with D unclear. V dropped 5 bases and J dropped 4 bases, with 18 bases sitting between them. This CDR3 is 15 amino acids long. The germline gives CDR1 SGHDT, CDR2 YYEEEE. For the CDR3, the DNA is TGTGCCAGCAGTCCGAGTGCCGCAACTAGCTATGGCTACACCTTC. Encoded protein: CASSPSAATSYGYTF.

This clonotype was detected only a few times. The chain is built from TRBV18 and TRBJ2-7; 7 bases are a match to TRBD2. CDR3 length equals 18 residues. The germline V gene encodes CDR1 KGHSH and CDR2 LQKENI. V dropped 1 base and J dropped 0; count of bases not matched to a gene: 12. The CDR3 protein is CASSPQAGVWISSYEQYF. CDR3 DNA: TGTGCCAGCTCACCACAGGCGGGAGTCTGGATAAGCTCCTACGAGCAGTACTTC.

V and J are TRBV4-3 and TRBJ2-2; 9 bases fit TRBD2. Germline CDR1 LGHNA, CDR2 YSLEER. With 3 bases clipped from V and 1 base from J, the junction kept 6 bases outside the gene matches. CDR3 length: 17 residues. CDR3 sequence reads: CASSHRSGSGNTGELFF. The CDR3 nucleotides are TGCGCCAGCAGCCATCGTAGCGGGAGTGGGAACACCGGGGAGCTGTTTTTT.

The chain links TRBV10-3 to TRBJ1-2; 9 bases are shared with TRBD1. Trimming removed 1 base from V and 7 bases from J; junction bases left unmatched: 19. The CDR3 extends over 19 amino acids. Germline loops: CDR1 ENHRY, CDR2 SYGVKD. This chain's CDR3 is CAISELSSTVPTGGGGYTF. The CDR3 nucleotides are TGTGCCATCAGTGAGTTATCCTCAACCGTCCCGACAGGGGGAGGTGGCTACACCTTC.

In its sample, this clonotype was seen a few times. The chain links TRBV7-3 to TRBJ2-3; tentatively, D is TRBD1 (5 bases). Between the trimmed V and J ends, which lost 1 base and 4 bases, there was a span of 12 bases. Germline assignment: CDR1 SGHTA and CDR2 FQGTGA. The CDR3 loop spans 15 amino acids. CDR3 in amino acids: CASSLIGDRPDTQYF. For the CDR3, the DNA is TGTGCCAGCAGCTTAATTGGAGACAGACCAGATACGCAGTATTTT.

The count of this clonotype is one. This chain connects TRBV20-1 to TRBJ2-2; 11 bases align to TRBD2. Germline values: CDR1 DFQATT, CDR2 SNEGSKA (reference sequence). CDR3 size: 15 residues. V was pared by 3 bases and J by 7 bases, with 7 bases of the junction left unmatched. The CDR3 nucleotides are TGCAGTGCTAGTCCCCTAGCGGGAGGTTACGGGGAGCTGTTTTTT. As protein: CSASPLAGGYGELFF.

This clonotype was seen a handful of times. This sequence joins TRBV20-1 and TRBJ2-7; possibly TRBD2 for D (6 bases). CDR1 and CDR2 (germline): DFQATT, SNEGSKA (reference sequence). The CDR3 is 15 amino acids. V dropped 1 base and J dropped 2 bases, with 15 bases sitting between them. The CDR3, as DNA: TGCAGTGCTAGAGCGACGGGAGCCCCTACCTACGAGCAGTACTTC. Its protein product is CSARATGAPTYEQYF.

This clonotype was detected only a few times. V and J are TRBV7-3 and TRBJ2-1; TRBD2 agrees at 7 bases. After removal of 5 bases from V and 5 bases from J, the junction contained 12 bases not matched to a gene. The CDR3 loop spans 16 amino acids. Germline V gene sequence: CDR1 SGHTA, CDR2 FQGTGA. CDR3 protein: CASSRRPTGRDNEQFF. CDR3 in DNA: TGTGCCAGCAGCCGCAGACCGACGGGGAGGGACAATGAGCAGTTCTTC.

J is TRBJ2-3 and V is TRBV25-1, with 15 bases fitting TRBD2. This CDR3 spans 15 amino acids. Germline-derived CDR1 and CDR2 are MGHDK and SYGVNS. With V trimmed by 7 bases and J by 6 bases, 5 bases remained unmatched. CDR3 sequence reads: CASTGLAGGTDTQYF. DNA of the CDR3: TGTGCCAGCACCGGACTAGCGGGGGGGACGGATACGCAGTATTTT.

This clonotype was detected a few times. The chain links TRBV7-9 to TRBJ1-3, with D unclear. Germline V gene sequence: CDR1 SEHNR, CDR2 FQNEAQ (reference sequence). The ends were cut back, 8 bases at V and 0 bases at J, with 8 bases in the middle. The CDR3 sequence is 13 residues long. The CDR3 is CASPGHSGNTIYF. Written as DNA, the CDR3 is TGTGCCAGCCCCGGTCACTCTGGAAACACCATATATTTT.

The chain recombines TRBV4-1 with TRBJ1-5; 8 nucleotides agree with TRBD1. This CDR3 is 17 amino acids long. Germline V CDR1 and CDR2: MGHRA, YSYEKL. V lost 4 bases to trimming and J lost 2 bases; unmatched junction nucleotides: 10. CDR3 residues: CASSRQWGQERNQPQHF. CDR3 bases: TGCGCCAGCAGCCGCCAATGGGGACAGGAACGCAATCAGCCCCAGCATTTT.

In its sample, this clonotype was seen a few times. The DNA of the CDR3 is TGTGCCAGCAGCTTAAATAGGGGCCTGCGAGATATCGGGGAGCTGTTTTTT. Translation: CASSLNRGLRDIGELFF. The V gene is TRBV5-5, the J gene TRBJ2-2; perhaps TRBD1 as D (5 bases). The CDR3 has 17 residues. Deletions cut 2 bases from V and 7 bases from J, with 21 bases between. Germline assignment: CDR1 SGHKS and CDR2 YYEKEE (reference sequence).